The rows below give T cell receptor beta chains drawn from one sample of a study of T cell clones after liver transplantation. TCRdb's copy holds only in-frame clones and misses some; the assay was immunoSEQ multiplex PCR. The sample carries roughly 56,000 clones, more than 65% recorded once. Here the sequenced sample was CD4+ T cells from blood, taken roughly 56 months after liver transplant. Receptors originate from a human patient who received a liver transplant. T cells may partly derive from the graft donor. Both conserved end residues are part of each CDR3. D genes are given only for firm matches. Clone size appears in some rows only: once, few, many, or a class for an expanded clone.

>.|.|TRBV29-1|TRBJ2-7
TGCAGCGTTGAAAGGGGGTACGAGCAGTACTTC
CSVERGYEQYF
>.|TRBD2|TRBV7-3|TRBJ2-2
TGTGCCAGCAGCAAGCAGCGGGGGGGCACCACCGGGGAGCTGTTTTTT
CASSKQRGGTTGELFF
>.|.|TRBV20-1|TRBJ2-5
TGCAGTGCTAGGGGTCGGGAGACCCAGTACTTC
CSARGRETQYF
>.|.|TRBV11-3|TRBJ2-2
TGTGCCAGCAGCTTAGGCTCAGGACACAACACCGGGGAGCTGTTTTTT
CASSLGSGHNTGELFF
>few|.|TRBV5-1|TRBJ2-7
TGCGCCAGCAGTGAGGAGGATGTCGGAATCTACGAGCAGTACTTC
CASSEEDVGIYEQYF
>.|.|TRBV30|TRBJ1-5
TGTGCCTGGAGTTCCGCCAGGGTGGGCAATCAGCCCCAGCATTTT
CAWSSARVGNQPQHF
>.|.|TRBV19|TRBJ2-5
TGTGCCAGTAGTATTGGGGCGAGGGAAGGGGAGACCCAGTACTTC
CASSIGAREGETQYF
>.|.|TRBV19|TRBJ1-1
TGTGCCAGTACCAAGCAAGAGAACACTGAAGCTTTCTTT
CASTKQENTEAFF
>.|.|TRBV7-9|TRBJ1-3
TGTGCCAGCAGCCCCCGGGACAACACCATATATTTT
CASSPRDNTIYF
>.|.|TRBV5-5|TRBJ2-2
TGTGCCAGCAGAGAAGACAGGTTGGGGAACACCGGGGAGCTGTTTTTT
CASREDRLGNTGELFF
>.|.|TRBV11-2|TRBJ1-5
TGTGCCAGCAGCTTAGGTCAGCCCCATCAGCCCCAGCATTTT
CASSLGQPHQPQHF
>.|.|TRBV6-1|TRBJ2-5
TGTGCCAGCAGTGAATGGGTGGAGACCCAGTACTTC
CASSEWVETQYF
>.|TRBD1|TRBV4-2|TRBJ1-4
TGTGCCAGCAGCCGGCTGATTCCAGGGGGCACTAATGAAAAACTGTTTTTT
CASSRLIPGGTNEKLFF
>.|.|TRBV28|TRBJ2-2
TGTGCCAGCAGTCCCAGGACCTTCCCGGGGGAGCTGTTTTTT
CASSPRTFPGELFF
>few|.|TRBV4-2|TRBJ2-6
TGTGCCAGCAGCCAAGTCGGGAATCCTTCCTCTGGGGCCAACGTCCTGACTTTC
CASSQVGNPSSGANVLTF
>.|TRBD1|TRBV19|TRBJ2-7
TGTGCCAGTAGTATAGCGGGACAGGGGGCGCGGGAGCAGTACTTC
CASSIAGQGAREQYF
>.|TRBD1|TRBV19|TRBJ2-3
TGTGCCAGTAGTAGGGGACAGGAGCGGACAGATACGCAGTATTTT
CASSRGQERTDTQYF
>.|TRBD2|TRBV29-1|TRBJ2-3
TGCAGCGTTCCAAGCGGGGGGGCCGTAGATACGCAGTATTTT
CSVPSGGAVDTQYF
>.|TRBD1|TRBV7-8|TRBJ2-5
TGTGCCAGCAGTTGGGACAGCAAGGAAGAGACCCAGTACTTC
CASSWDSKEETQYF
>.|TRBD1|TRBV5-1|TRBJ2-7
TGCGCCAGCAGCAAGGAGGGGCAGGGGGCGGAAGAGCAGTACTTC
CASSKEGQGAEEQYF
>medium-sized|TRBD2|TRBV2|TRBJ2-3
TGTGCCAGCAGTGTCGAGCGGGGGGCGGGAGATACGCAGTATTTT
CASSVERGAGDTQYF
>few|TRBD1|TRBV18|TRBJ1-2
TGTGCCAGCTCACCCGGGACAGGGGATTCTAACTATGGCTACACCTTC
CASSPGTGDSNYGYTF